This T cell receptor beta chain stems from a study of early T cells in non-severe SARS-CoV-2 infection. TCRdb re-called the 5' RACE reads with MiXCR, one entry per CDR3 protein. The sample lists some 81,000 distinct CDR3 sequences; roughly 9.4% were seen once. This clonotype turned up a few times. Sequencing input: whole blood. This sequence originates from an adult who was a healthcare worker with PCR-confirmed SARS-CoV-2 infection or an uninfected control (not recorded which).

The CDR3 loop is CASSSGQAQYF. Here the CDR3 DNA reads TGTGCCAGCAGTTCAGGACAGGCCCAGTACTTC. This chain connects TRBV6-2 or TRBV6-3 to TRBJ2-5; 7 nucleotides align to TRBD1. V dropped 4 bases and J dropped 9; count of bases not matched to a gene: 2. The CDR3 is made up of 11 amino acids. Per the germline V gene, CDR1 is MNHEY and CDR2 is SVGEGT.